This paragraph covers one T cell receptor (beta chain) sequence. The sample belongs to a study of blood T cells in healthy people across ages. Donor samples were obtained from healthy Caucasian individuals from Russia, aged about 6 to 90. Isolation yielded PBMCs, at least 6 million per sample, in every case. The CDR3 has 15 amino acids. Trimming cost V 4 bases and J 6 bases, with 16 bases left between them. CDR1 LGHDT and CDR2 YNNKEL come from the germline V gene (reference sequence). Next came a second PCR, run for about 6 to 11 cycles, which used a sample-barcoded 5' primer along with a J-beta primer mix. Each cDNA molecule carried a tag from a template-switch adaptor that contained 12 random nucleotides. TCRdb redid the calling of the 5' RACE reads with MiXCR, one entry per CDR3 protein. The table has fewer than 900,000 distinct CDR3 sequences, roughly two fifths seen once.

Material for sequencing was blood. This TCR derives from a woman in her sixties in good health. The gene calls are TRBV3-1 and TRBJ2-1, with D possibly TRBD1 on 6 matching bases. The CDR3 loop is CASSLFATGVNEQFF. CDR3 DNA: TGTGCCAGCAGCCTTTTCGCGACAGGAGTCAATGAGCAGTTCTTC.